Included here is one TCR beta chain sequence, with context. With a much larger clone just one base away, this may be a read error. Amplification of TCR beta CDR3 regions was performed using RNA transcripts as template. The HTBI set primed first-round TCR CDR3 RT-PCR. MiXCR was run by TCRdb on the multiplex PCR reads, yielding one entry per CDR3 protein. The sample carries some 700,000 distinct CDR3 sequences, 17% recorded once. These data belong to a study of T cells in Graves' hyperthyroidism and ophthalmopathy. Those with hyperthyroidism were 18 to 65 years old, newly diagnosed, and ill for under 2 months. Patients with uncontrolled infections, other autoimmune diseases, pregnancy or lactation were excluded. It was 10 ml of fresh peripheral blood that supplied the PBMCs. This CDR3 region has 14 residues. Germline loops: CDR1 SGHTA, CDR2 FQGNSA.

What was sequenced was blood. The chain combines TRBV7-2 with TRBJ2-5, with D maybe TRBD2 (6 bases). The J call may be in error: the DNA end matches TRBJ2-1 better. The source is a man aged 45-65 years with Graves' hyperthyroidism. The CDR3 DNA follows: TGTGCCAGCAGCTCAAGGGACTCATCGGAGACCCAGTTCTTC. It codes for CASSSRDSSETQFF.